The rows below give T cell receptor beta chains drawn from one sample of a study of CD8+ T cells in alopecia areata. The assay was immunoSEQ multiplex PCR, and TCRdb's table has in-frame clones only and misses some. The top ten hold about 10% of the sample, which has 150,000 to 200,000 clones, about 72% seen once. This specimen was CD8+ T cells sorted from blood, taken at week 0. These receptors all stem from a human donor with alopecia areata. CDR3s include the opening cysteine and the closing phenylalanine or tryptophan. The D gene is left open where the match is weak. Not all rows give a size; the values are once, few, many and, for expanded clones, a class.

size,D,V,J,CDR3,DNA
.,.,TRBV27,TRBJ1-5,CASSSGVYQPQHF,TGTGCCAGCAGTTCGGGGGTCTATCAGCCCCAGCATTTT
.,.,TRBV6-5,TRBJ2-1,CASSPVDPLNEQFF,TGTGCCAGCAGCCCCGTCGACCCCCTCAATGAGCAGTTCTTC
.,.,TRBV6-1,TRBJ1-1,CASTPGYTEAFF,TGTGCCAGCACCCCAGGGTATACTGAAGCTTTCTTT
.,TRBD1,TRBV4-1,TRBJ1-2,CASSHLDRNYGYTF,TGCGCCAGCAGCCACTTGGACAGGAACTATGGCTACACCTTC
.,TRBD1,TRBV7-8,TRBJ2-7,CASSSGGQGDEQYF,TGTGCCAGCAGCTCGGGGGGACAGGGAGACGAGCAGTACTTC
.,.,TRBV25-1,TRBJ1-1,CASSGYTEAFF,TGTGCCAGCAGTGGCTACACTGAAGCTTTCTTT
.,.,TRBV5-1,TRBJ1-1,CASVGQTNTEAFF,TGCGCCAGCGTCGGGCAGACGAACACTGAAGCTTTCTTT
.,TRBD1,TRBV27,TRBJ1-2,CASSTQSGQGGIYGYTF,TGTGCCAGCAGTACCCAAAGCGGCCAGGGGGGCATCTATGGCTACACCTTC
few,.,TRBV14,TRBJ2-7,CASSPYMNGYEQYF,TGTGCCAGCAGCCCCTATATGAACGGCTACGAGCAGTACTTC
.,TRBD1,TRBV27,TRBJ2-7,CASRYGTGGWYEQYF,TGTGCCAGCCGATACGGGACAGGGGGCTGGTACGAGCAGTACTTC
once,.,TRBV6-5,TRBJ2-2,CASSYSSAGELFF,TGTGCCAGCAGTTACTCTAGCGCCGGGGAGCTGTTTTTT
.,TRBD2,TRBV7-9,TRBJ2-3,CASSWVALTSGGPTDTQYF,TGTGCCAGCAGCTGGGTGGCCCTTACTAGCGGGGGGCCCACAGATACGCAGTATTTT
few,TRBD1,TRBV23-1,TRBJ1-2,CASRDRGWGYTF,TGCGCCAGCAGAGACAGGGGCTGGGGCTACACCTTC
.,TRBD2,TRBV4-1,TRBJ2-1,CASSPSGMSSYNEQFF,TGCGCCAGCAGTCCTAGCGGGATGAGCTCCTACAATGAGCAGTTCTTC
.,.,TRBV7-6,TRBJ2-5,CASSYPRVAREETQYF,TGTGCCAGCAGCTACCCTAGGGTCGCCAGGGAAGAGACCCAGTACTTC
.,.,TRBV5-6,TRBJ2-7,CASSLAWVSAYEQYF,TGTGCCAGCAGCTTGGCGTGGGTGTCCGCCTACGAGCAGTACTTC
.,.,TRBV2,TRBJ2-3,CASLPPTRTDTQYF,TGTGCCAGCTTGCCCCCGACAAGAACAGATACGCAGTATTTT
.,TRBD1,TRBV7-3,TRBJ2-1,CASSLHPGQGYNEQFF,TGTGCCAGCAGCCTACACCCGGGACAGGGCTACAATGAGCAGTTCTTC
.,.,TRBV4-1,TRBJ2-7,CASSQWDGSSYEQYF,TGCGCCAGCAGCCAGTGGGATGGCAGCTCCTACGAGCAGTACTTC
few,TRBD1,TRBV29-1,TRBJ2-1,CSVEGGQGEGNEQFF,TGCAGCGTTGAAGGTGGACAGGGGGAGGGCAATGAGCAGTTCTTC
.,.,TRBV5-1,TRBJ2-7,CASSSSDGNYEQYF,TGCGCCAGCAGCTCATCGGACGGAAATTACGAGCAGTACTTC
few,.,TRBV7-9,TRBJ1-5,CASSLLGQPQHF,TGTGCCAGCAGCCTCCTCGGTCAGCCCCAGCATTTT
.,.,TRBV2,TRBJ2-2,CATLPHMGGELFF,TGTGCCACACTACCGCACATGGGCGGGGAGCTGTTTTTT
.,.,TRBV7-9,TRBJ2-2,CASSLSRQVLTGELFF,TGTGCCAGCAGCCTCTCCCGACAGGTCCTCACCGGGGAGCTGTTTTTT
.,.,TRBV29-1,TRBJ2-2,CSAEREAPGELFF,TGCAGCGCTGAAAGGGAGGCTCCGGGGGAGCTGTTTTTT
.,TRBD1,TRBV2,TRBJ1-4,CASRRDRATNEKLFF,TGTGCCAGCAGACGAGACAGGGCAACTAATGAAAAACTGTTTTTT
.,.,TRBV27,TRBJ2-4,CASGIAAKNIQYF,TGTGCCAGCGGCATAGCGGCCAAAAACATTCAGTACTTC
.,.,TRBV4-2,TRBJ1-5,CASSQDTSRSNQPQHF,TGTGCCAGCAGCCAAGATACGTCCAGGAGCAATCAGCCCCAGCATTTT
.,TRBD1,TRBV27,TRBJ2-3,CASSFWDRVTDTQYF,TGTGCCAGCAGTTTTTGGGACAGGGTCACAGATACGCAGTATTTT
.,TRBD1,TRBV27,TRBJ1-2,CASSLSSTGAPNYGYTF,TGTGCCAGCAGTTTATCGAGTACAGGGGCGCCTAACTATGGCTACACCTTC
.,.,TRBV12-5,TRBJ1-1,CASGLGLETEAFF,TGTGCTAGTGGTTTGGGATTAGAGACTGAAGCTTTCTTT
.,TRBD1,TRBV4-1,TRBJ1-4,CASSQVGGQGEKLFF,TGCGCCAGCAGCCAAGTTGGAGGACAGGGCGAAAAACTGTTTTTT
.,.,TRBV6-5,TRBJ1-4,CASSYKARNEKLFF,TGTGCCAGCAGTTACAAGGCTCGCAATGAAAAACTGTTTTTT
few,.,TRBV7-2,TRBJ2-5,CASSLEQLQETQYF,TGTGCCAGCAGCTTAGAACAGCTCCAAGAGACCCAGTACTTC
few,.,TRBV6-5,TRBJ2-3,CASSYSPSTDTQYF,TGTGCCAGCAGTTACTCCCCTAGCACAGATACGCAGTATTTT
.,TRBD1,TRBV4-1,TRBJ2-3,CASRSGQGRTDTQYF,TGCGCCAGCAGATCGGGACAGGGTCGCACAGATACGCAGTATTTT
.,.,TRBV5-5,TRBJ1-2,CASSQSGRDTYGYTF,TGTGCCAGCAGCCAGTCGGGGAGGGATACTTATGGCTACACCTTC
.,.,TRBV7-2,TRBJ2-6,CASSLHPSSGANVLTF,TGTGCCAGCAGCTTACACCCATCGTCTGGGGCCAACGTCCTGACTTTC
.,.,TRBV10-3,TRBJ2-7,CAISEVQQVLGEQYF,TGTGCCATCAGTGAGGTACAACAGGTTTTGGGGGAGCAGTACTTC
.,.,TRBV4-1,TRBJ1-2,CASSQGQDPQMYGYTF,TGCGCCAGCAGCCAAGGACAGGACCCTCAGATGTATGGCTACACCTTC
.,TRBD1,TRBV15,TRBJ2-2,CATSLDRVNTGELFF,TGTGCCACCAGCCTAGACAGGGTTAACACCGGGGAGCTGTTTTTT
.,.,TRBV9,TRBJ1-2,CASSEGGLDGYTF,TGTGCCAGCAGCGAGGGGGGACTGGACGGCTACACCTTC
.,.,TRBV7-9,TRBJ2-2,CASSFPTGNTGELFF,TGTGCCAGCAGCTTTCCGACAGGGAACACCGGGGAGCTGTTTTTT
.,.,TRBV6-5,TRBJ2-7,CASSPGHSPYEQYF,TGTGCCAGCAGCCCGGGACACTCACCCTACGAGCAGTACTTC
.,.,TRBV27,TRBJ2-1,CASSFRQGAGNEQFF,TGTGCCAGCAGTTTTCGACAGGGAGCGGGCAATGAGCAGTTCTTC
.,TRBD1,TRBV29-1,TRBJ1-5,CSVGTGNSNQPQHF,TGCAGCGTTGGGACAGGTAATAGCAATCAGCCCCAGCATTTT
.,.,TRBV19,TRBJ2-5,CASSIGVRVETQYF,TGTGCCAGTAGTATAGGTGTCCGGGTCGAGACCCAGTACTTC
.,TRBD2,TRBV5-1,TRBJ2-1,CASSSMGAGVPYNEQFF,TGCGCCAGCAGCTCCATGGGAGCGGGGGTCCCTTACAATGAGCAGTTCTTC
many,.,TRBV9,TRBJ2-5,CASSVEPRAAPETQYF,TGTGCCAGCAGCGTAGAGCCCCGGGCAGCGCCAGAGACCCAGTACTTC
.,.,TRBV30,TRBJ1-5,CAWSLGSNQPQHF,TGTGCCTGGAGTTTAGGGTCCAATCAGCCCCAGCATTTT
.,TRBD2,TRBV7-9,TRBJ2-5,CASSRRLAGDQETQYF,TGTGCCAGCAGCCGGAGACTAGCGGGAGATCAAGAGACCCAGTACTTC
.,.,TRBV11-2,TRBJ1-1,CASSYTEAFF,TGTGCCAGCAGTTACACTGAAGCTTTCTTT
.,TRBD2,TRBV6-6,TRBJ2-7,CASSYGGGNEQYF,TGTGCCAGCAGTTACGGGGGGGGAAACGAGCAGTACTTC